A single T cell receptor (beta chain) is shown here with its context. Per the original methods: Amplification with reference gene primers provided the estimates of nucleated cell counts. Sequencing was performed with immunoSEQ multiplex PCR; in TCRdb, only in-frame clones are kept and a portion is missing. Clone size and the V and J calls come from that table; the DNA yielded D and trimming. The sample records about 99,000 clones, roughly 82% being singletons. This record comes from a study of blood T cell repertoires in COVID-19. Study context: Whether acute or convalescent, the COVID-19 samples came from the United States, Italy and Spain.

The V end lost 3 bases, the J end lost 6 bases, and 17 bases lay between the germline ends. CDR3 size: 14 residues. Looked up from germline, CDR1 is GTSNPN and CDR2 is SVGIG (reference sequence). The rearrangement links TRBV30 to TRBJ1-1; D unresolved. This sequence originates from a man between 60 and 75 years old with acute or convalescent COVID-19. The material sequenced was peripheral blood. CDR3 amino acids: CAWRATSGVPEAFF. CDR3 DNA sequence: TGTGCCTGGAGAGCAACATCCGGGGTCCCTGAAGCTTTCTTT.